A single sample is the source of the 12 T cell receptor beta chains below, sequenced in a study of OX40 agonist ivuxolimab in advanced cancers. Produced via immunoSEQ multiplex PCR; TCRdb's table is partial and in-frame only. The sample contains tens of thousands of clones, 85% to 90% of which appear only once. The sequencing here drew on CD4+ or CD8+ T cells sorted from blood, taken in a trial of the OX40 agonist ivuxolimab. The receptors come from an adult with an advanced solid tumor such as melanoma, head and neck, liver or kidney cancer.

This clone showed up just a few times. V and J are TRBV5-4 and TRBJ2-5; 7 bases fit TRBD2. The CDR3 has 17 residues. V shed 1 base and J 5 bases; nucleotides not matched to a gene: 14. Germline V gene sequence: CDR1 SGHNT, CDR2 YYREEE (reference sequence). The CDR3 protein is CASSLLSSGPTGETQYF. The CDR3, as DNA: TGTGCCAGCAGCTTGCTTTCTAGCGGACCTACCGGGGAGACCCAGTACTTC.

This chain links TRBV14 with TRBJ1-1; D remains unclear. V was trimmed by 1 base and J by 3 bases, leaving 6 bases between them. The CDR3 has 13 amino acids. Per germline, CDR1 SGHDN and CDR2 FVKESK. CDR3 in amino acids: CASSQGRHTEAFF. CDR3 DNA sequence: TGTGCCAGCAGCCAAGGGCGGCACACTGAAGCTTTCTTT.

This chain links TRBV9 with TRBJ2-3; TRBD1 agrees at 7 bases. V was pared by 2 bases and J by 2 bases, with 11 bases of the junction left unmatched. CDR1 and CDR2 (germline): SGDLS, YYNGEE. CDR3 length equals 17 residues. For the CDR3, the DNA is TGTGCCAGCAGCGTCCACAGACAGGGCCTAGCCACAGATACGCAGTATTTT. This codes for CASSVHRQGLATDTQYF.

The chain links TRBV23-1 to TRBJ2-5; D remains unclear. TRBV23-1 is designated an ORF whose function remains uncertain. This CDR3 contains 14 residues. V shed 0 bases and J shed 2 bases, with 7 bases lying between them. CDR3 sequence: CASSQSDQQETQYF. The CDR3 coding sequence is TGCGCCAGCAGTCAATCGGACCAGCAAGAGACCCAGTACTTC.

The sample holds one count of this clone. This chain links TRBV10-3 with TRBJ1-1; no firm D call. The germline V and J ends were trimmed by 3 bases and 8 bases, with 7 bases remaining between them. CDR1 ENHRY and CDR2 SYGVKD come from the germline V gene. The CDR3 spans 11 residues. CDR3 nucleotides: TGTGCCATCAGTGAAGCAGAAGAAGCTTTCTTT. Its protein product is CAISEAEEAFF.

The chain combines TRBV6-6 with TRBJ2-5, with TRBD1 identical over 7 bases. Germline V gene data show CDR1 as MNHNY and CDR2 as SVGAGI (reference sequence). V dropped 4 bases and J dropped 0; count of bases not matched to a gene: 5. CDR3 length: 15 residues. CDR3 sequence reads: CASSSLGQNQETQYF. The CDR3 bases are TGTGCCAGCAGTTCCTTGGGACAGAACCAAGAGACCCAGTACTTC.

This chain connects TRBV5-1 to TRBJ2-7, with D possibly TRBD1 on 6 matching bases. Germline V gene lookup returns CDR1 SGHRS and CDR2 YFSETQ. V was trimmed by 0 bases and J by 1 base, leaving 17 bases between them. This CDR3 region has 17 residues. CDR3 residues: CASSLGTQGSFSYEQYF. In DNA form, the CDR3 reads TGCGCCAGCAGCTTGGGGACACAGGGTTCTTTTTCCTACGAGCAGTACTTC.

The chain links TRBV6-6 to TRBJ2-5; no definite D call. Between the trimmed V and J ends, which lost 5 bases and 3 bases, there was a span of 4 bases. Germline V gives CDR1 MNHNY, CDR2 SVGAGI (reference sequence). The CDR3 covers 11 residues. CDR3 loop: CASSTKETQYF. As DNA, the CDR3 is TGTGCCAGCAGTACCAAAGAGACCCAGTACTTC.

The chain couples TRBV7-9 to TRBJ1-5; TRBD1 is a possible D gene (5 bases). Germline V lookup: CDR1 SEHNR, CDR2 FQNEAQ (reference sequence). V dropped 5 bases and J dropped 7 bases, with 12 bases sitting between them. This CDR3 is built from 13 residues. The CDR3 here is CASSGSGLQPQHF. The CDR3 DNA reads TGTGCCAGCAGCGGATCAGGGTTGCAGCCCCAGCATTTT.

The chain joins TRBV27 to TRBJ1-2; possibly TRBD1 for D (6 bases). Germline CDR1 MNHEY, CDR2 SMNVEV (reference sequence). The V end was cut by 5 bases, the J end by 0 bases, with 13 bases between. CDR3 size: 15 residues. CDR3 amino acids: CASSPRTDSNYGYTF. Here the CDR3 DNA reads TGTGCCAGCAGTCCCCGGACAGATTCTAACTATGGCTACACCTTC.

The chain couples TRBV7-6 to TRBJ1-3; D is uncertain. V was trimmed by 7 bases and J by 4 bases, leaving 14 bases between them. The germline V gene encodes CDR1 SGHVS and CDR2 FNYEAQ. The CDR3 covers 14 residues. CDR3 sequence reads: CASTHPGWGNTIYF. As DNA, the CDR3 is TGTGCCAGCACCCACCCTGGGTGGGGAAACACCATATATTTT.

This chain's CDR3 is CASSLGGGTAKNIQYF. The CDR3 nucleotides are TGTGCCAGCAGCTTGGGGGGGGGAACAGCCAAAAACATTCAGTACTTC. The rearrangement uses TRBV5-4 and TRBJ2-4, with 7 bases matching TRBD2. V lost 0 bases to trimming and J lost 0 bases; unmatched junction nucleotides: 3. The CDR3 contains 16 residues. Looked up from germline, CDR1 is SGHNT and CDR2 is YYREEE (reference sequence).